This T cell receptor beta chain was sequenced in a study of PD-L1 blockade in urothelial cancer. Study-wide background: Analyzed time points were 3 weeks (second dose) and 6 weeks after therapy began. The study recovered a median of roughly 150,000 T cells per blood sample.

The sample's time point: peripheral blood 6 weeks after treatment start. V was clipped by 5 bases and J by 5 bases, with 12 bases between them. Germline CDR1 is MGHDK and CDR2 is SYGVNS. This CDR3 has 13 residues. The assay was immunoSEQ multiplex PCR, and TCRdb's table has in-frame clones only and misses some. The sample holds around 50,000 clones, approximately 85% seen once. The specimen was PBMCs, collected around atezolizumab (anti-PD-L1) treatment. The receptor's source is a man aged 50 or older with urothelial cancer. V and J are TRBV25-1 and TRBJ1-1; D not resolved. The CDR3 loop is CASSHGGPTEAFF. The CDR3 coding sequence is TGTGCCAGCAGTCACGGCGGGCCAACTGAAGCTTTCTTT.